Only a few counts were recorded for the clone carrying this T cell receptor (beta chain). V was trimmed by 3 bases and J by 10 bases, leaving 16 bases between them. CDR1 is SGHDT, CDR2 YYEEEE, per germline. CDR3 size: 13 residues. The sample is drawn from a study of T cell changes during pregnancy in multiple sclerosis. Method: immunoSEQ multiplex PCR; TCRdb's copy keeps in-frame clones and lacks some. The data show around 56,000 clones, about nine tenths seen once. The chain recombines TRBV5-6 with TRBJ1-1; TRBD1 is a possible D gene (5 bases). The receptor was isolated from a female donor in good health, enrolled as a control in a pregnancy study. The input for sequencing was peripheral blood, taken in the first trimester of pregnancy. In DNA, the CDR3 is TGTGCCAGCAGCTCTGGAGGGGTACACGGAGCTTTCTTT. It encodes CASSSGGVHGAFF.